Shown below are 24 T cell receptor beta chains from a single sample sequenced in a study of shared clonotypes between healthy human individuals. The table came from immunoSEQ multiplex PCR; TCRdb's copy has only in-frame clones and leaves some out. The sample has roughly 650,000 clones, about 97% seen once. Specimen: naive CD4+ T cells sorted from blood. Subset described: CD45RA+ positively selected. The receptors come from a woman under 40 in good health.

The V call is TRBV7-2, the J call TRBJ2-7; D call uncertain. From germline, CDR1 is SGHTA and CDR2 FQGNSA. This CDR3 comprises 16 residues. V was shortened by 2 bases and J by 0 bases, with 14 bases between the two germline ends. CDR3 protein: CASSLSGGGSSYEQYF. CDR3 nucleotides: TGTGCCAGCAGCTTAAGTGGCGGCGGTAGCTCCTACGAGCAGTACTTC.

This chain joins TRBV19 and TRBJ2-1; D could derive from TRBD1 or TRBD2 (5 bases each). Per germline, CDR1 LNHDA and CDR2 SQIVND (reference sequence). V was shortened by 5 bases and J by 2 bases, with 13 bases between the two germline ends. This CDR3 is 15 amino acids long. The CDR3 spells CASSPGTPPYNEQFF. CDR3 coding DNA: TGTGCCAGTAGTCCCGGGACGCCCCCCTACAATGAGCAGTTCTTC.

This chain connects TRBV28 to TRBJ1-1; unclear D gene. Germline V gives CDR1 MDHEN, CDR2 SYDVKM. Trimming stripped 5 bases from V and 0 bases from J, with 13 bases between. The CDR3 is made up of 15 amino acids. CDR3 loop: CASSPVYRLNTEAFF. In DNA, the CDR3 is TGTGCCAGCAGTCCCGTTTACAGATTGAACACTGAAGCTTTCTTT.

The CDR3 nucleotides read TGTGCCAGCAGTTTAGGTGCGAGGGAGACCCAGTACTTC. This sequence encodes CASSLGARETQYF. The chain uses TRBV27 and TRBJ2-5, with D unclear. The germline gives CDR1 MNHEY, CDR2 SMNVEV (reference sequence). The CDR3 runs 13 residues. Trimming shortened V by 2 bases and J by 5 bases, and 9 bases separated the two germline ends.

This sequence joins TRBV6-1 and TRBJ2-1; 9 bases are a match to TRBD2. The CDR3 contains 18 residues. Unmatched junction bases numbered 9, after V lost 0 bases and J lost 3 bases. Germline CDR1 and CDR2: MNHNS and SASEGT. The DNA for the CDR3 is TGTGCCAGCAGTGAAGCGCTTCCGGGACTAGCAGACTACAATGAGCAGTTCTTC. As protein: CASSEALPGLADYNEQFF.

The V and J genes are TRBV7-9 and TRBJ2-2; D unclear. Germline V CDR1 and CDR2: SEHNR, FQNEAQ (reference sequence). Trimming pared 1 base from V and 6 bases from J, leaving 3 bases between. The CDR3 has 12 amino acids. The CDR3 bases are TGTGCCAGCAGCTTAGGAGCCGGGGAGCTGTTTTTT. This codes for CASSLGAGELFF.

This clone was seen only a few times. The chain is built from TRBV30 and TRBJ1-2; D is ambiguous. The germline CDR1 and CDR2 sequences are GTSNPN and SVGIG (reference sequence). Trimming left V 2 bases short and J 8 bases short, with 15 bases between. CDR3 length equals 13 residues. The chain's CDR3 is CAWSKDVPGGYTF. The CDR3 region has the DNA TGTGCCTGGAGTAAGGACGTCCCGGGAGGCTACACCTTC.

V gene TRBV7-9 combines with J gene TRBJ2-7; TRBD2 is a possible D gene (6 bases). The length of the CDR3 is 15 residues. V lost 1 base to trimming and J lost 3 bases, with 13 bases between them. Looked up from germline, CDR1 is SEHNR and CDR2 is FQNEAQ (reference sequence). CDR3: CASSLEGRGLYEQYF. CDR3 DNA: TGTGCCAGCAGCTTAGAGGGTAGGGGACTCTACGAGCAGTACTTC.

The chain carries TRBV2 and TRBJ1-2; 7 bases align to TRBD1. Germline trimming cut 2 bases from V and 1 base from J; bases unmatched to any gene: 4. This CDR3 region has 15 residues. Germline assignment: CDR1 SNHLY and CDR2 FYNNEI. In nucleotides, the CDR3 is TGTGCCAGCAGTGAAAGGTCAGGGGGTAACTATGGCTACACCTTC. This encodes CASSERSGGNYGYTF.

The chain couples TRBV6-6 to TRBJ2-5; D uncertain. Trimming removed 0 bases at V and 7 bases at J, with 6 bases between. The CDR3 runs 12 residues. From germline, CDR1 is MNHNY and CDR2 SVGAGI (reference sequence). The CDR3 nucleotides read TGTGCCAGCAGTTACTCGACGGGGACCCAGTACTTC. It codes for CASSYSTGTQYF.

The chain couples TRBV10-3 to TRBJ2-7, with 7 bases aligning to TRBD2. Germline V gene data show CDR1 as ENHRY and CDR2 as SYGVKD. The CDR3 sequence is 15 residues long. The J segment lost 2 bases and the V segment lost 2 bases, leaving 6 bases of the junction unmatched. CDR3 protein: CAISETSGNAYEQYF. The CDR3 bases are TGTGCCATCAGTGAGACCAGCGGGAACGCCTACGAGCAGTACTTC.

V usage is TRBV9 and J usage is TRBJ2-7; D is undetermined. CDR3 size: 14 residues. V lost 4 bases and J lost 2, with 13 bases in between. Germline V lookup: CDR1 SGDLS, CDR2 YYNGEE. This CDR3 is CASSPNSQAYEQYF. Written as DNA, the CDR3 is TGTGCCAGCAGCCCCAACAGCCAGGCCTACGAGCAGTACTTC.

The chain combines TRBV9 with TRBJ2-1, with TRBD2 matching over 11 bases. CDR1 is SGDLS and CDR2 is YYNGEE in the germline V gene. CDR3 length: 16 amino acids. After removal of 3 bases from V and 5 bases from J, the junction contained 7 bases not matched to a gene. CDR3 DNA: TGTGCCAGCAGCGCGACCAAACTAGCGGGAGACAATGAGCAGTTCTTC. As protein: CASSATKLAGDNEQFF. Combining the CDR3 with reference TRBV9 and TRBJ2-1 gives the whole variable domain DSGVTQTPKHLITATGQRVTLRCSPRSGDLSVYWYQQSLDQGLQFLIQYYNGEERAKGNILERFSAQQFPDLHSELNLSSLELGDSALYFCASSATKLAGDNEQFFGPGTRLTVL.

The chain joins TRBV19 to TRBJ2-1; D ambiguous. This CDR3 has 16 amino acids. Germline CDR1 reads LNHDA; CDR2 reads SQIVND (reference sequence). The V and J ends lost 3 bases and 8 bases respectively, with 20 bases between them. The DNA for the CDR3 is TGTGCCAGTAGTATCCGCCGATTAGACCTGTGCGATGAGCAGTTCTTC. Its protein product is CASSIRRLDLCDEQFF. The full variable domain, in which reference TRBV19 and TRBJ2-1 provide the parts outside the CDR3, is DGGITQSPKYLFRKEGQNVTLSCEQNLNHDAMYWYRQDPGQGLRLIYYSQIVNDFQKGDIAEGYSVSREKKESFPLTVTSAQKNPTAFYLCASSIRRLDLCDEQFFGPGTRLTVL.

The chain couples TRBV28 to TRBJ2-5; 8 positions match TRBD1. The germline V gene encodes CDR1 MDHEN and CDR2 SYDVKM. J lost 6 bases, V lost 6 bases, and 9 bases had no gene match. CDR3 size: 14 residues. The CDR3 DNA reads TGTGCCAGCAGGGGCAGGGGGCGAGGAAAGACCCAGTACTTC. Encoded protein: CASRGRGRGKTQYF.

V usage is TRBV5-1 and J usage is TRBJ2-3; 7 bases line up with TRBD1. V was pared by 4 bases and J by 2 bases, with 10 bases of the junction left unmatched. In germline, CDR1 is SGHRS, CDR2 YFSETQ. The CDR3 spans 16 residues. CDR3 residues: CASSPLDRSPTDTQYF. CDR3 in DNA: TGCGCCAGCAGCCCACTGGACAGGAGCCCCACAGATACGCAGTATTTT.

V gene TRBV7-8 combines with J gene TRBJ2-7, with D unresolved. Trimming shortened V by 6 bases and J by 1 base, and 10 bases separated the two germline ends. CDR1 is SGHVS, CDR2 FQNEAQ, per germline. The length of the CDR3 is 13 residues. The CDR3 DNA follows: TGTGCCAGCAGGCTTGTCGGTTCCTACGAGCAGTACTTC. Its protein product is CASRLVGSYEQYF.

The gene calls are TRBV6-4 and TRBJ1-2; D is unclear. The length of the CDR3 is 15 residues. Germline values: CDR1 MRHNA, CDR2 SNTAGT. Trimming left V 6 bases short and J 3 bases short, with 17 bases between. This CDR3 is CASSPTRTSDYGYTF. CDR3 DNA: TGTGCCAGCAGCCCCACCAGAACTAGTGACTATGGCTACACCTTC.

The chain is built from TRBV7-2 and TRBJ2-7; 7 bases are a match to TRBD2. The germline gives CDR1 SGHTA, CDR2 FQGNSA. The CDR3 covers 17 residues. The V and J ends lost 0 bases and 7 bases, in that order; junction bases with no gene match: 15. The CDR3 region has the DNA TGTGCCAGCAGCTTAGCGCTCAGCGGGATTCCCCTTAGAGAGCAGTACTTC. It yields the protein CASSLALSGIPLREQYF.

The chain links TRBV7-9 to TRBJ2-3; 7 positions match TRBD2. The CDR3 length is 16 residues. The germline gives CDR1 SEHNR, CDR2 FQNEAQ (reference sequence). With 1 base clipped from V and 3 bases from J, the junction kept 7 bases outside the gene matches. The CDR3 bases are TGTGCCAGCAGCTTAGGAGGTTTGGGAGGGACAGATACGCAGTATTTT. It specifies CASSLGGLGGTDTQYF.

The rearrangement links TRBV18 to TRBJ1-2, with 8 nucleotides matching TRBD1. CDR3 length equals 14 residues. Germline CDR1 is KGHSH and CDR2 is LQKENI. V shed 2 bases, J shed 8 bases, and the junction held 7 bases outside the gene matches. CDR3 nucleotides: TGTGCCAGCTCACCAGTTGGGACAGGATACGGCTACACCTTC. This translates into CASSPVGTGYGYTF.

This chain uses TRBV30 with TRBJ2-3, with TRBD1 identical over 10 bases. V was pared by 5 bases and J by 2 bases, with 7 bases of the junction left unmatched. The CDR3 is 15 residues long. Germline V gene data show CDR1 as GTSNPN and CDR2 as SVGIG (reference sequence). CDR3 sequence (DNA): TGTGCCTGGGGGGACAGGGGAGATAACACAGATACGCAGTATTTT. Its translation is CAWGDRGDNTDTQYF.

The chain joins TRBV5-1 to TRBJ1-4; TRBD1 matches 7 bases. Germline V gene sequence: CDR1 SGHRS, CDR2 YFSETQ. This CDR3 has 15 residues. V shed 4 bases, J shed 6 bases, and the junction held 9 bases outside the gene matches. The CDR3 is CASSISTGDDEKLFF. The CDR3 DNA reads TGCGCCAGCAGCATCTCCACAGGGGACGATGAAAAACTGTTTTTT. Drawing the rest from reference TRBV5-1 and TRBJ1-4, the complete variable domain is KAGVTQTPRYLIKTRGQQVTLSCSPISGHRSVSWYQQTPGQGLQFLFEYFSETQRNKGNFPGRFSGRQFSNSRSEMNVSTLELGDSALYLCASSISTGDDEKLFFGSGTQLSVL.

The chain combines TRBV6-1 with TRBJ2-7; no firm D call. Per the germline V gene, CDR1 is MNHNS and CDR2 is SASEGT. This CDR3 has 14 residues. Trimming took 6 bases from V and 3 from J, leaving 15 bases between them. This chain's CDR3 is CASRTFSVSYEQYF. Here the CDR3 DNA reads TGTGCCAGCAGGACCTTCTCTGTAAGCTACGAGCAGTACTTC.